This T cell receptor beta chain was captured in a study of cytomegalovirus exposure and HLA in healthy donors. Points from the study as a whole: Researchers catalogued about 150 TCR beta chains as cytomegalovirus-associated. Most TCR sequences were seen very rarely across donors, but some public TCRs occurred in many. Cytomegalovirus status was reportedly diagnosed by the classifier with high sensitivity and specificity.

Sequenced by immunoSEQ multiplex PCR; TCRdb stores in-frame clones only, minus some. The profile shows about 160,000 clones, over 85% of them singletons. Germline V gives CDR1 ENHRY, CDR2 SYGVKD. The CDR3 extends over 14 amino acids. V shed 3 bases, J shed 7 bases, and the junction held 8 bases outside the gene matches. Concerning this clone itself: Its target is unknown.

Sequences were obtained from PBMCs. The V and J genes are TRBV10-3 and TRBJ1-2; 7 nucleotides align to TRBD1. The TCR was taken from a woman aged 18-29 years in good health and CMV-seropositive. The CDR3 reads CAISDNRGLGGYTF. DNA for the CDR3: TGTGCCATCAGTGATAACAGGGGTCTAGGTGGCTACACCTTC.